This passage covers 28 T cell receptor beta chains from one sample sequenced in a study of shared clonotypes between healthy human individuals. Here immunoSEQ multiplex PCR was the method, and the copy in TCRdb shows in-frame clones only, minus some. The sample shows 2 million or so clones, 90% to 95% of them seen only once. Material: naive CD4+ T cells sorted from blood. Indicated subset: CD45RA+ positively selected. Source of these receptors: a man between 18 and 29 years old in good health.

The gene calls are TRBV7-2 and TRBJ1-1; D is possibly TRBD1 (6 bases). Germline CDR1 SGHTA, CDR2 FQGNSA. The CDR3 sequence is 15 residues long. V shed 4 bases and J shed 7 bases, with 19 bases lying between them. The DNA of the CDR3 is TGTGCCAGCAGCTCATCAAGATCTAACAGGGTTGAAGCTTTCTTT. The encoded protein is CASSSSRSNRVEAFF.

The rearrangement joins TRBV27 to TRBJ2-2; D tentatively reads TRBD1 or TRBD2 (6 bases each). This CDR3 comprises 15 residues. CDR1 and CDR2 from the germline V gene are MNHEY and SMNVEV (reference sequence). The ends were cut back, 2 bases at V and 4 bases at J, with 11 bases in the middle. For the CDR3, the DNA is TGTGCCAGCAGTTTAGTTCGGGGGCCCACCGGGGAGCTGTTTTTT. Its protein is CASSLVRGPTGELFF.

The rearrangement links TRBV25-1 to TRBJ1-4; 12 bases agree with TRBD1. Trimming took 1 base from V and 5 from J; bases not matched to a gene: 5. Per germline, CDR1 MGHDK and CDR2 SYGVNS. The CDR3 is 17 amino acids. The CDR3 nucleotides are TGTGCCAGCAGTGAATTAGGGACAGGGGGCCCGAATGAAAAACTGTTTTTT. Translating it yields CASSELGTGGPNEKLFF. The full variable domain, in which reference TRBV25-1 and TRBJ1-4 provide the parts outside the CDR3, is EADIYQTPRYLVIGTGKKITLECSQTMGHDKMYWYQQDPGMELHLIHYSYGVNSTEKGDLSSESTVSRIRTEHFPLTLESARPSHTSQYLCASSELGTGGPNEKLFFGSGTQLSVL.

The J gene is TRBJ1-4, the V gene TRBV11-2; perhaps TRBD1 as D (5 bases). V was shortened by 5 bases and J by 6 bases, with 16 bases between the two germline ends. CDR1 and CDR2 (germline): SGHAT, FQNNGV. The CDR3 is made up of 15 amino acids. CDR3 in amino acids: CASSPGDRSDEKLFF. CDR3 nucleotide sequence: TGTGCCAGCAGCCCCGGGGACCGCTCGGATGAAAAACTGTTTTTT.

This chain connects TRBV14 to TRBJ2-1; 8 bases line up with TRBD1. With V trimmed by 4 bases and J by 7 bases, 3 bases remained unmatched. This CDR3 region has 13 residues. Germline V gene sequence: CDR1 SGHDN, CDR2 FVKESK. The CDR3 bases are TGTGCCAGCAGCCGGGACAGGCTAAATGAGCAGTTCTTC. Protein sequence: CASSRDRLNEQFF.

This clone was counted once. The rearrangement links TRBV29-1 to TRBJ1-5, with D hard to call. CDR1 is SQVTM, CDR2 ANQGSEA, per germline. The CDR3 is 12 residues long. Trimming took off 4 bases at V and 6 bases at J, with 10 bases between the two ends. The CDR3, as DNA: TGCAGCGTTGGGGTGTTGGGTCAGCCCCAGCATTTT. Amino acid sequence: CSVGVLGQPQHF.

The rearrangement links TRBV7-3 to TRBJ2-2; 7 bases line up with TRBD1. The CDR3 length is 15 residues. The J segment lost 4 bases and the V segment lost 3 bases, leaving 5 bases of the junction unmatched. Germline V lookup: CDR1 SGHTA, CDR2 FQGTGA. CDR3 protein: CASSFRGGGTGELFF. As DNA, the CDR3 is TGTGCCAGCAGCTTCCGAGGGGGCGGCACCGGGGAGCTGTTTTTT.

This clone has only a few counts. The genes are TRBV7-9 and TRBJ2-3; 8 bases are a match to TRBD2. CDR1 is SEHNR, CDR2 FQNEAQ, per germline (reference sequence). CDR3 length: 14 residues. The V segment lost 3 bases and the J segment 4 bases; nucleotides outside the gene matches: 3. CDR3 region: CASSFASGSDTQYF. The DNA of the CDR3 is TGTGCCAGCAGCTTCGCTAGCGGGTCAGATACGCAGTATTTT.

The chain recombines TRBV28 with TRBJ1-5, with 9 bases identical to TRBD1. Germline values: CDR1 MDHEN, CDR2 SYDVKM. This CDR3 spans 15 amino acids. V shed 6 bases and J 3 bases; nucleotides not matched to a gene: 6. CDR3 loop: CASSLGQGDNQPQHF. The DNA of the CDR3 is TGTGCCAGCAGCTTGGGACAGGGCGACAATCAGCCCCAGCATTTT.

This clone was detected only once. The rearrangement uses TRBV25-1 and TRBJ1-4, with D uncertain. CDR3 length: 15 amino acids. Trimming removed 3 bases at V and 4 bases at J, with 12 bases between. Germline lookup yields CDR1 MGHDK and CDR2 SYGVNS. The CDR3 reads CASSDPLLYNEKLFF. CDR3 coding DNA: TGTGCCAGCAGTGACCCCCTCCTATATAATGAAAAACTGTTTTTT.

V usage is TRBV9 and J usage is TRBJ2-1; D is undetermined. This CDR3 has 13 residues. V lost 2 bases to trimming and J lost 8 bases, with 11 bases between them. Germline V gene sequence: CDR1 SGDLS, CDR2 YYNGEE. The DNA for the CDR3 is TGTGCCAGCAGCGTCCCGAATAGCTATGAGCAGTTCTTC. Encoded protein: CASSVPNSYEQFF.

The CDR3 nucleotides are TGTGCCAGCAGCTTAGGTCCGCGGAGAGTGAACACTGAAGCTTTCTTT. Translation gives CASSLGPRRVNTEAFF. The rearrangement joins TRBV7-8 to TRBJ1-1, with no clear D. The CDR3 totals 16 residues. From germline, CDR1 is SGHVS and CDR2 FQNEAQ. V was shortened by 1 base and J by 0 bases, with 12 bases between the two germline ends.

J is TRBJ2-7 and V is TRBV4-3; D may be TRBD2 (5 bases). This CDR3 comprises 17 residues. V was trimmed by 0 bases and J by 2 bases, leaving 17 bases between them. Germline V gene lookup returns CDR1 LGHNA and CDR2 YSLEER. This CDR3 reads CASSQEKDSTVPYEQYF. In nucleotides, the CDR3 is TGCGCCAGCAGCCAAGAGAAGGACTCAACAGTACCCTACGAGCAGTACTTC.

J is TRBJ2-1 and V is TRBV5-4, with D perhaps TRBD2 (6 bases). CDR1 is SGHNT and CDR2 is YYREEE in the germline V gene (reference sequence). V gave up 4 bases and J gave up 1 base, with 15 bases separating them. The CDR3 has 16 residues. CDR3 region: CASSPPVGGSYNEQFF. The DNA for the CDR3 is TGTGCCAGCAGCCCCCCAGTTGGAGGGTCCTACAATGAGCAGTTCTTC.

The chain recombines TRBV9 with TRBJ1-6; 7 nucleotides align to TRBD1. Unmatched junction bases numbered 4, after V lost 0 bases and J lost 7 bases. Germline-derived CDR1 and CDR2 are SGDLS and YYNGEE. This CDR3 comprises 15 residues. CDR3 sequence (DNA): TGTGCCAGCAGCGTAGCAAGGACAGGCAATTCACCCCTCCACTTT. This gives the protein CASSVARTGNSPLHF.

This rearrangement joins TRBV5-1 to TRBJ2-1, with D unclear. V lost 4 bases to trimming and J lost 7 bases, with 15 bases between them. The CDR3 covers 14 residues. Germline values: CDR1 SGHRS, CDR2 YFSETQ. CDR3: CASSPSELGNEQFF. The CDR3 region has the DNA TGCGCCAGCAGCCCTTCTGAGTTGGGGAATGAGCAGTTCTTC.

This sequence joins TRBV28 and TRBJ1-6; 7 positions agree with TRBD1. V lost 7 bases and J lost 4; bases outside the gene matches: 7. CDR3 length equals 15 residues. The germline CDR1 and CDR2 sequences are MDHEN and SYDVKM. The chain's CDR3 is CASKLGTAYNSPLHF. In DNA form, the CDR3 reads TGTGCCAGCAAACTGGGGACAGCATATAATTCACCCCTCCACTTT. The entire variable domain, with the rest obtained from reference TRBV28 and TRBJ1-6, is as follows: DVKVTQSSRYLVKRTGEKVFLECVQDMDHENMFWYRQDPGLGLRLIYFSYDVKMKEKGDIPEGYSVSREKKERFSLILESASTNQTSMYLCASKLGTAYNSPLHFGNGTRLTVT.

V gene TRBV19 combines with J gene TRBJ2-7, with TRBD1 matching 9 bases. Germline V gene data show CDR1 as LNHDA and CDR2 as SQIVND (reference sequence). After removal of 4 bases from V and 5 bases from J, the junction contained 9 bases not matched to a gene. The CDR3 length is 15 residues. CDR3 nucleotide sequence: TGTGCCAGTAGTACCACCCGGGACAGGGCCCACGAGCAGTACTTC. Its protein product is CASSTTRDRAHEQYF.

A note on this clone: This may be a read error: a much more frequent sequence differs by one nucleotide. The same CDR3 can be traced to other DNA sequences in this sample. This sequence joins TRBV11-2 and TRBJ2-7, with D perhaps TRBD1 or TRBD2 (5 bases each). Per germline, CDR1 SGHAT and CDR2 FQNNGV. The CDR3 is made up of 13 amino acids. Trimming shortened V by 1 base and J by 2 bases, and 6 bases separated the two germline ends. CDR3 sequence: CASSLVGAYEQYF. In nucleotides, the CDR3 is TGTGCCAGCAGCTTAGTGGGGGCCTACGAGCAGTACTTC. Full variable domain (outside the CDR3, taken from reference TRBV11-2 and TRBJ2-7): EAGVAQSPRYKIIEKRQSVAFWCNPISGHATLYWYQQILGQGPKLLIQFQNNGVVDDSQLPKDRFSAERLKGVDSTLKIQPAKLEDSAVYLCASSLVGAYEQYFGPGTRLTVT.

V is TRBV19 and J is TRBJ2-5; no reliable D call. This CDR3 comprises 15 residues. Germline CDR1 reads LNHDA; CDR2 reads SQIVND (reference sequence). The germline V and J ends were trimmed by 1 base and 2 bases, with 11 bases remaining between them. CDR3 bases: TGTGCCAGTAGTATAGGGTGGGGTGGTCAAGAGACCCAGTACTTC. Its protein product is CASSIGWGGQETQYF.

Comments on this clone: Other DNA sequences in the same sample also yield this CDR3. V usage is TRBV7-9 and J usage is TRBJ2-3; D gene uncertain. Between the trimmed V and J ends, which lost 1 base and 3 bases, there was a span of 5 bases. This CDR3 has 13 amino acids. The germline V gene encodes CDR1 SEHNR and CDR2 FQNEAQ (reference sequence). The CDR3 bases are TGTGCCAGCAGCTTAGGTAGGACAGATACGCAGTATTTT. It specifies CASSLGRTDTQYF.

This clone was observed a few times. The chain links TRBV4-1 to TRBJ1-6, with TRBD1 matching 7 bases. The CDR3 runs 17 residues. The germline V gene has CDR1 MGHRA and CDR2 YSYEKL. Losses at the gene ends were 4 bases for V and 5 bases for J; bases not matched to a gene: 11. The CDR3 reads CASSRKIGTVDNSPLHF. CDR3 DNA: TGCGCCAGCAGCCGCAAAATCGGGACAGTAGATAATTCACCCCTCCACTTT.

This chain links TRBV9 with TRBJ2-1; possibly TRBD2 for D (7 bases). This CDR3 comprises 14 residues. Per the germline V gene, CDR1 is SGDLS and CDR2 is YYNGEE. The germline V and J ends were trimmed by 7 bases and 5 bases, with 16 bases remaining between them. CDR3 in DNA: TGTGCCAGCGGCGGGGGCCCGTCTGACAATGAGCAGTTCTTC. Protein sequence: CASGGGPSDNEQFF.

The DNA for the CDR3 is TGCGCCAGCAGCTTGGCCGGGGACAACGTTGAGCAGTTCTTC. Its protein is CASSLAGDNVEQFF. The rearrangement links TRBV5-1 to TRBJ2-1; possibly TRBD1 for D (6 bases). V lost 0 bases to trimming and J lost 9 bases, with 13 bases between them. Germline lookup yields CDR1 SGHRS and CDR2 YFSETQ. The CDR3 contains 14 residues.

V and J are TRBV2 and TRBJ2-3; D uncertain. Germline loops: CDR1 SNHLY, CDR2 FYNNEI. The germline V and J ends were trimmed by 2 bases and 4 bases, with 10 bases remaining between them. The CDR3 loop spans 14 amino acids. CDR3 residues: CASSEMIAADTQYF. For the CDR3, the DNA is TGTGCCAGCAGTGAAATGATAGCCGCAGATACGCAGTATTTT.

The V gene is TRBV15, the J gene TRBJ2-5; D call uncertain. This CDR3 has 15 amino acids. Germline loops: CDR1 LNHNV, CDR2 YYDKDF (reference sequence). V was clipped by 0 bases and J by 1 base, with 9 bases between them. CDR3 residues: CATSRDMVPQETQYF. DNA of the CDR3: TGTGCCACCAGCAGAGATATGGTACCCCAAGAGACCCAGTACTTC.

To note about this clone: In the same sample, other DNA sequences code for this CDR3. The rearrangement links TRBV27 to TRBJ1-4; D is unresolved. Trimming took 3 bases from V and 2 from J, leaving 7 bases between them. Germline V gene lookup returns CDR1 MNHEY and CDR2 SMNVEV (reference sequence). The CDR3 is made up of 14 amino acids. As DNA, the CDR3 is TGTGCCAGCAGTTTGCGGGGTACTAATGAAAAACTGTTTTTT. Translated, it gives CASSLRGTNEKLFF.

The chain has TRBV25-1 and TRBJ2-5, with 10 nucleotides matching TRBD1. Germline assignment: CDR1 MGHDK and CDR2 SYGVNS. The J segment lost 5 bases and the V segment lost 6 bases, leaving 9 bases of the junction unmatched. CDR3 length equals 15 residues. CDR3 coding DNA: TGTGCCAGCAGAGGGACAGGGGAGATCCCCGAGACCCAGTACTTC. Protein sequence: CASRGTGEIPETQYF.